Listed below are T cell receptor beta chains from one sample, sequenced in a study of blood T cell repertoires in COVID-19. Sequenced by immunoSEQ multiplex PCR; TCRdb stores in-frame clones only, minus some. The sample carries about 240,000 clones, around 90% recorded once. The sample consisted of PBMCs or T cells enriched from blood (not recorded which). These receptors originate from a woman aged 30 to 39 with acute COVID-19. The conserved cysteine and the conserved F or W are not part of the CDR3 here. Each record gives: V gene, CDR3 protein.

TRBV7-9	ASSPREGGTEAF
TRBV24-1	ATSESGQGYNEQF
TRBV5-6	ASSLRAGEKLF
TRBV27	ASSLQDRVNSPLH
TRBV7-9	ASRNRTGVNTEAF
TRBV9	ASSGRGDANTGELF
TRBV7-8	ASSLAAVNQPQH
TRBV9	ASSVDSSSYNEQF
TRBV5-8	ASSFPQGNLNTEAF
TRBV19	ASSIGTSGGPYEQY
TRBV12-3/TRBV12-4	ASSNSYYGYT
TRBV7-9	ASSGDRAIEAF
TRBV13	ASSLGNLGTGGAQGGELF
TRBV10-2	ASSELTGGETQY
TRBV10-3	AISEDLTGANTGELF
TRBV4-3	ASSQGTVPTEAF
TRBV7-9	ASRSPRLVVTGELF
TRBV6-5	ASSYQGGTIY
TRBV6-2/TRBV6-3	ASSSPGTGELF
TRBV7-2	ASSLVGAGGHEQF
TRBV5-6	ASSTGGGQPQH
TRBV11-2	ASSQRLAGGGETQY
TRBV6-5	ASRAQKGDGNTIY
TRBV6-5	ASSYNRHPTPNGYT
TRBV30	AWSGGQRETQY
TRBV10-1	ASSLRTGSTDTQY
TRBV5-1	ASSPTSRKDEQY
TRBV19	ASSKRQGATNEKLF
TRBV2	ASRGLLAGGSGGELF
TRBV6-2/TRBV6-3	ASSLQLGVFNQPQH
TRBV5-1	ASSFGTGGTEAF
TRBV27	ASSLSTGFGKLF
TRBV7-8	ASSLVPGTGNTIY
TRBV29-1	SAVGQGVYGYT
TRBV5-1	ASSLGRVRENTEAF
TRBV3-1/TRBV3-2	ASSSGGSGYT
TRBV10-3	AISEREVGDNSPLH
TRBV7-2	ASSPLPMNTEAF
TRBV2	ASSLGIQGARGYT
TRBV9	ASSLTGGTEAF
TRBV4-1	ASSQDPGTGHNSPLH
TRBV7-2	ASSFGTRNDNEQF
TRBV5-1	ASSLDTGDNQPQH
TRBV3-1/TRBV3-2	ASRPRTNTEAF
TRBV2	ASRAINEKLF
TRBV19	ASSGDRGPSEQF
TRBV19	ASMGTGYGYT